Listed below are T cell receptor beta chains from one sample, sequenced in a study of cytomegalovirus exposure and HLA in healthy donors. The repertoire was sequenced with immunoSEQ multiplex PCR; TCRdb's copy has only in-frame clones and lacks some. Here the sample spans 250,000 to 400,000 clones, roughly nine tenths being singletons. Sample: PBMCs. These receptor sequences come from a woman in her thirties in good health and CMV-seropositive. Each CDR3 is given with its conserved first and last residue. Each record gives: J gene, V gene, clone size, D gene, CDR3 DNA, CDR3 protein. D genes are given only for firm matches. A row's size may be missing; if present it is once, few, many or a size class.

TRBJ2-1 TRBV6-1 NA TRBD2 TGTGCCAGCAGTGAACTAGCGGGGGCGGGGGAGCAGTTCTTC CASSELAGAGEQFF
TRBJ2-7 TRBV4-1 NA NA TGCGCCAGCAGCCAACCGACACAGGGCCCCGGGGGCTACGAGCAGTACTTC CASSQPTQGPGGYEQYF
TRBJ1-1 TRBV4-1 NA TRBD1 TGCGCCAGCAGCCAAGATCAGGGGGTCCAGAACACTGAAGCTTTCTTT CASSQDQGVQNTEAFF
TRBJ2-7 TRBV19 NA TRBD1 TGTGCCAGTAGTCACCGACAGGGAACCTACGAGCAGTACTTC CASSHRQGTYEQYF
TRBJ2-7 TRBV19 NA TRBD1 TGTGCCAGTAGTATGGGACAGGGTTCTGCCTACGAGCAGTACTTC CASSMGQGSAYEQYF
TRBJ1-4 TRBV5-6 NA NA TGTGCCAGCAGCATTACAGGGCTCGATGAAAAACTGTTTTTT CASSITGLDEKLFF
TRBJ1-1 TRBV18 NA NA TGTGCCAGCTCACGCGAAGGGCACCTTGAAGCTTTCTTT CASSREGHLEAFF
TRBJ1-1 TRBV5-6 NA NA TGTGCCAGCAGCTTCGGACGGATGAACACTGAAGCTTTCTTT CASSFGRMNTEAFF
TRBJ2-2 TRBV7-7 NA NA TGTGCCAGCAGCTTAGTCCAGAACACCGGGGAGCTGTTTTTT CASSLVQNTGELFF
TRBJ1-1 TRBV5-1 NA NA TGCGCCAGCAGCAGGCAGGGCAGTACTGAAGCTTTCTTT CASSRQGSTEAFF
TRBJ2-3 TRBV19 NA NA TGTGCCAGTAGTATCTCTCTCGGCGGAATTAGCACAGATACGCAGTATTTT CASSISLGGISTDTQYF
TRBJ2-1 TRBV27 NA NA TGTGCCAGCAGCAGCGGCCCCTACAATGAGCAGTTCTTC CASSSGPYNEQFF
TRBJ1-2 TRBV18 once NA TGTGCCAGCTCGGACGTTGGGGATTATGGCTACACCTTC CASSDVGDYGYTF
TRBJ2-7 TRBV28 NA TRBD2 TGTGCCAGCAGTGCAACTAGCGGGAGCGAAGGTGAGCAGTACTTC CASSATSGSEGEQYF
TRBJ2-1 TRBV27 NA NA TGTGCCAGCAGTTGGGGCAATGAGCAGTTCTTC CASSWGNEQFF
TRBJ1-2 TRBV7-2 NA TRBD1 TGTGCCAGCAGCCAGGACAGGCTGTATGGCTACACCTTC CASSQDRLYGYTF
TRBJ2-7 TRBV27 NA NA TGTGCCAGCAGTTTATCGGCCAGGGCGCTTGACGAGCAGTACTTC CASSLSARALDEQYF